The 32 T cell receptor beta chains below all came from one sample that was sequenced in a study of breast tumors, draining lymph nodes, adjacent tissues. TCRdb ran MiXCR on the multiplex PCR reads and lists one entry per CDR3 protein. The profile shows about 230,000 distinct CDR3 sequences, approximately 31% of them singletons. Samples came from axillary lymph nodes draining the breast cancer. Sequencing was performed on axillary lymph node tissue. The receptors shown here come from a female donor with breast cancer. Some clones in this sample may be carry-over from other donors' samples.

This clonotype was seen repeatedly, ten times or more. This rearrangement joins TRBV20-1 to TRBJ2-5, with 14 bases lining up with TRBD2. Germline V lookup: CDR1 DFQATT, CDR2 SNEGSKA (reference sequence). The CDR3 has 15 amino acids. For the CDR3, the DNA is TGCAGACCCGGGACTAGCGGGAGAATGAGCGAGACCCAGTACTTC. It translates to CRPGTSGRMSETQYF.

DNA for the CDR3: TGTGCCAGCAGCTTAATAGGGGACACCGGGGAGGGCTATGGCTACACCTTC. It yields the protein CASSLIGDTGEGYGYTF. V usage is TRBV7-3 and J usage is TRBJ1-2, with D perhaps TRBD1 (6 bases). Germline CDR1 reads SGHTA; CDR2 reads FQGTGA. The CDR3 sequence is 17 residues long. Trimming stripped 1 base from V and 4 bases from J, with 19 bases between.

At least ten counts were recorded for this clonotype. The chain uses TRBV7-6 and TRBJ2-7; D unresolved. With 2 bases removed from V and 6 bases from J, the gap between germline ends came to 11 bases. This CDR3 contains 13 residues. CDR1 and CDR2 (germline): SGHVS, FNYEAQ. The CDR3 DNA is TGTGCCAGCAGCTTACGCGTGGGGTCCGAGCAGTACTTC. It codes for CASSLRVGSEQYF.

Only one count was recorded for this clonotype. This sequence joins TRBV19 and TRBJ2-1; TRBD2 aligns across 8 bases. Looked up from germline, CDR1 is LNHDA and CDR2 is SQIVND (reference sequence). V was pared by 5 bases and J by 5 bases, with 8 bases of the junction left unmatched. The length of the CDR3 is 15 residues. Here the CDR3 reads CASSLGTSLNNEQFF. As DNA, the CDR3 is TGTGCCAGTAGTCTCGGGACTAGTCTGAACAATGAGCAGTTCTTC.

At least ten counts were recorded for this clonotype. The chain recombines TRBV6-5 with TRBJ2-1; perhaps TRBD2 as D (6 bases). The V end was cut by 0 bases, the J end by 3 bases, with 9 bases between. The CDR3 sequence is 15 residues long. In germline, CDR1 is MNHEY, CDR2 SVGAGI. The CDR3 DNA reads TGTGCCAGCAGTTACTCGAAGGGACTCTACAATGAGCAGTTCTTC. Its translation is CASSYSKGLYNEQFF.

As regards this clonotype: With a much larger clone just one base away, this may be a read error. The gene calls are TRBV4-2 and TRBJ2-5; D might be TRBD2 (5 bases). CDR3 length: 12 amino acids. Germline lookup yields CDR1 LGHNA and CDR2 YNFKEQ. The CDR3 loop is CASGQLAETQYF. CDR3 nucleotides: TGTGCCAGCGGCCAATTAGCGGAGACCCAGTACTTC.

As to this clonotype: A clone one base away is much larger, so this may be a read error. The V and J genes are TRBV6-5 and TRBJ1-2; 9 bases match TRBD1. The germline CDR1 and CDR2 sequences are MNHEY and SVGAGI. This CDR3 contains 13 residues. Trimming at V came to 5 bases and at J to 8 bases, leaving 6 bases not matched to a gene. In DNA form, the CDR3 reads TGTGCCAGCAGTCACGACAGGGGGGGCGGCTACACCTTC. Translated, it gives CASSHDRGGGYTF.

This clonotype appeared many times. The chain uses TRBV6-1 and TRBJ1-4; a possible D gene is TRBD1 (6 bases). Between the trimmed V and J ends, which lost 6 bases and 7 bases, there was a span of 18 bases. Looked up from germline, CDR1 is MNHNS and CDR2 is SASEGT. The CDR3 loop spans 15 amino acids. CDR3 residues: CASRGSSGAGEKLFF. CDR3 nucleotides: TGTGCCAGCAGGGGGTCATCGGGGGCAGGTGAAAAACTGTTTTTT.

This clonotype was counted ten times or more. This chain joins TRBV3-1 and TRBJ2-1; 8 positions agree with TRBD1. The V segment lost 1 base and the J segment 4 bases; nucleotides outside the gene matches: 6. This CDR3 is built from 16 residues. Germline assignment: CDR1 LGHDT and CDR2 YNNKEL (reference sequence). The CDR3 protein is CASSQGGQGAYNEQFF. The CDR3, as DNA: TGTGCCAGCAGCCAAGGCGGGCAGGGGGCGTACAATGAGCAGTTCTTC.

This clonotype was counted at least ten times. The rearrangement uses TRBV19 and TRBJ2-1; a weak D match, TRBD1 (6 bases). Trimming shortened V by 10 bases and J by 1 base, and 11 bases separated the two germline ends. Germline CDR1 LNHDA, CDR2 SQIVND (reference sequence). The CDR3 runs to 13 residues. CDR3 nucleotide sequence: TGTGCCACGCGTCAGGGGTCCTACAATGAGCAGTTCTTC. As protein: CATRQGSYNEQFF. Based on the CDR3 plus reference TRBV19 and TRBJ2-1, the full variable domain is DGGITQSPKYLFRKEGQNVTLSCEQNLNHDAMYWYRQDPGQGLRLIYYSQIVNDFQKGDIAEGYSVSREKKESFPLTVTSAQKNPTAFYLCATRQGSYNEQFFGPGTRLTVL.

This chain connects TRBV9 to TRBJ1-1, with TRBD1 matching over 9 bases. The V gene's germline CDR1 is SGDLS and CDR2 YYNGEE. The V gene end was trimmed by 2 bases and the J gene end by 7 bases; junction bases not matched to a gene: 6. This CDR3 comprises 14 residues. CDR3 in amino acids: CASSVAPDRGEAFF. The CDR3 DNA reads TGTGCCAGCAGCGTCGCCCCGGACAGGGGTGAAGCTTTCTTT.

As to this clonotype: Mismatch with germline at one junction end may stem from a read error. The J gene is TRBJ1-2, the V gene TRBV15, with D unresolved. The V gene's germline CDR1 is LNHNV and CDR2 YYDKDF (reference sequence). This CDR3 region has 15 residues. CDR3: CATSRGGSSNYGCTF. DNA of the CDR3: TGTGCCACCAGCAGAGGAGGCAGTTCTAACTATGGCTGCACCTTC.

CDR3 region: CASSFPGWGFGELFF. CDR3 DNA: TGTGCCAGCAGCTTTCCAGGGTGGGGGTTCGGGGAGCTGTTTTTT. The chain links TRBV5-6 to TRBJ2-2, with D possibly called TRBD1 or TRBD2 (5 bases each). Per the germline V gene, CDR1 is SGHDT and CDR2 is YYEEEE. V was shortened by 2 bases and J by 7 bases, with 15 bases between the two germline ends. The length of the CDR3 is 15 residues.

This clonotype was counted many times. The chain is built from TRBV11-2 and TRBJ1-2, with D perhaps TRBD1 (5 bases). Trimming removed 5 bases at V and 0 bases at J, with 22 bases between. Germline V gene data show CDR1 as SGHAT and CDR2 as FQNNGV. CDR3 size: 18 residues. The CDR3 protein is CASSHYYAGRGTNYGYTF. CDR3 nucleotide sequence: TGTGCCAGCAGCCACTACTACGCAGGGCGGGGAACTAACTATGGCTACACCTTC.

This clonotype appeared many times. The chain uses TRBV7-9 and TRBJ2-7; tentative D call: TRBD2 (6 bases). CDR1 is SEHNR, CDR2 FQNEAQ, per germline (reference sequence). This CDR3 comprises 15 residues. The V and J ends lost 5 bases and 4 bases respectively, with 18 bases between them. The CDR3 is CASSPPREDGYEQYF. The CDR3 DNA follows: TGTGCCAGCAGCCCCCCGAGGGAGGATGGGTACGAGCAGTACTTC. Drawing the rest from reference TRBV7-9 and TRBJ2-7, the complete variable domain is DTGVSQNPRHKITKRGQNVTFRCDPISEHNRLYWYRQTLGQGPEFLTYFQNEAQLEKSRLLSDRFSAERPKGSFSTLEIQRTEQGDSAMYLCASSPPREDGYEQYFGPGTRLTVT.

With respect to this clonotype: Sequence at one end of the junction differs from germline and may be a read error. The rearrangement joins TRBV20-1 to TRBJ1-6; D gene unclear. The germline V gene has CDR1 DFQATT and CDR2 SNEGSKA (reference sequence). CDR3 length: 13 residues. The CDR3 spells CGARAVMGSPLHF. CDR3 in DNA: TGCGGTGCTAGAGCGGTGATGGGTTCACCCCTCCACTTT.

This clonotype was counted a few times. The chain employs TRBV6-5 and TRBJ1-2; D is possibly TRBD1 (5 bases). V was pared by 5 bases and J by 12 bases, with 13 bases between. The CDR3 has 11 residues. Looked up from germline, CDR1 is MNHEY and CDR2 is SVGAGI. The CDR3 spells CASSRGGVNTF. CDR3 DNA: TGTGCCAGCAGTCGGGGGGGGGTGAACACCTTC.

This clonotype turned up a few times. A single base separates this from a much larger clone, so it may be a read error. The chain couples TRBV5-5 to TRBJ2-7; 11 bases line up with TRBD2. The CDR3 loop spans 16 amino acids. Germline V lookup: CDR1 SGHKS, CDR2 YYEKEE (reference sequence). The CDR3 is CASSFPSGLAAYGQYF. CDR3 sequence (DNA): TGTGCCAGCAGCTTTCCTTCGGGACTAGCGGCCTACGGGCAGTACTTC.

This clonotype was picked up a small number of times. This chain uses TRBV5-1 with TRBJ1-6; 8 positions match TRBD1. Germline CDR1 reads SGHRS; CDR2 reads YFSETQ. This CDR3 is 14 amino acids long. The V and J ends lost 4 bases and 13 bases, in that order; junction bases with no gene match: 10. CDR3 coding DNA: TGCGCCAGCAGCCGGACAGGGAGCGAGTCCCCCCTCCACTTT. As protein: CASSRTGSESPLHF.

This clonotype occurred many times. The chain is built from TRBV7-2 and TRBJ2-2; 12 bases fit TRBD2. Germline V gene data show CDR1 as SGHTA and CDR2 as FQGNSA. The CDR3 is 16 residues long. V gave up 6 bases and J gave up 6 bases; unmatched junction bases: 8. The CDR3 loop reads CASSLRLAGGSGELFF. The CDR3 DNA reads as TGTGCCAGCAGTCTTAGGCTAGCGGGAGGGTCCGGGGAGCTGTTTTTT.

This clonotype was detected ten times or more. The V call is TRBV29-1, the J call TRBJ2-2, with 11 bases lining up with TRBD2. Germline V gene data show CDR1 as SQVTM and CDR2 as ANQGSEA. V trimming: 5 bases; J trimming: 5 bases; junction bases outside the gene matches: 4. This CDR3 has 14 amino acids. CDR3 nucleotides: TGCAGCGTTCCGACTAGCGGGGCTACCGGGGAGCTGTTTTTT. Protein product: CSVPTSGATGELFF.

This clonotype was detected ten times or more. The CDR3 loop is CASSQARVQETQYF. The CDR3 DNA reads TGCGCCAGCAGCCAAGCTAGGGTTCAAGAGACCCAGTACTTC. The V gene is TRBV4-1, the J gene TRBJ2-5; D gene ambiguous. Trimming took off 1 base at V and 2 bases at J, with 8 bases between the two ends. The CDR3 is 14 residues long. CDR1 MGHRA and CDR2 YSYEKL come from the germline V gene.

This clonotype was counted many times. The rearrangement joins TRBV9 to TRBJ2-1; D perhaps matches TRBD2 (5 bases). V lost 4 bases and J lost 0, with 11 bases in between. Germline lookup yields CDR1 SGDLS and CDR2 YYNGEE. The CDR3 has 15 amino acids. The CDR3 here is CASSFGLGSYNEQFF. The CDR3 DNA reads TGTGCCAGCAGCTTCGGACTGGGCTCCTACAATGAGCAGTTCTTC.

This clonotype occurred many times. The rearrangement uses TRBV9 and TRBJ2-5, with 8 bases fitting TRBD2. CDR1 SGDLS and CDR2 YYNGEE come from the germline V gene. There are 14 residues in the CDR3. Trimming took 2 bases from V and 4 from J; bases not matched to a gene: 4. This chain's CDR3 is CASSVIAGGETQYF. The CDR3 DNA reads TGTGCCAGCAGCGTCATCGCGGGAGGAGAGACCCAGTACTTC. The complete variable domain, with remaining parts taken from reference TRBV9 and TRBJ2-5, reads DSGVTQTPKHLITATGQRVTLRCSPRSGDLSVYWYQQSLDQGLQFLIQYYNGEERAKGNILERFSAQQFPDLHSELNLSSLELGDSALYFCASSVIAGGETQYFGPGTRLLVL.

This clonotype was seen repeatedly, ten times or more. J is TRBJ2-2 and V is TRBV7-2; a possible D gene is TRBD1 (5 bases). Germline loops: CDR1 SGHTA, CDR2 FQGNSA. This CDR3 comprises 15 residues. Trimming removed 2 bases from V and 1 base from J, with 8 bases in between. This chain's CDR3 is CASSLYDRNTGELFF. CDR3 DNA sequence: TGTGCCAGCAGCTTATACGACAGGAACACCGGGGAGCTGTTTTTT.

A few counts support this clonotype. The CDR3 here is CASSPRGAAGGNEQFF. For the CDR3, the DNA is TGTGCCAGCTCACCACGGGGAGCGGCAGGGGGTAATGAGCAGTTCTTC. The chain couples TRBV18 to TRBJ2-1; 7 bases align to TRBD1. Unmatched junction bases numbered 10, after V lost 1 base and J lost 7 bases. The CDR3 runs 16 residues. Germline V lookup: CDR1 KGHSH, CDR2 LQKENI.

This rearrangement joins TRBV7-2 to TRBJ2-1; 12 bases are shared with TRBD2. The CDR3 is 16 residues long. The germline gives CDR1 SGHTA, CDR2 FQGNSA. The V segment lost 2 bases and the J segment 7 bases; nucleotides outside the gene matches: 6. The CDR3 spells CASSLSSGRALNEQFF. DNA for the CDR3: TGTGCCAGCAGCTTATCTAGCGGGAGGGCCTTGAATGAGCAGTTCTTC.

This clonotype was seen many times. The chain uses TRBV15 and TRBJ1-1; perhaps TRBD1 as D (5 bases). Germline values: CDR1 LNHNV, CDR2 YYDKDF (reference sequence). The length of the CDR3 is 13 residues. Trimming shortened V by 4 bases and J by 4 bases, and 10 bases separated the two germline ends. The CDR3 loop reads CATSTRQFTEAFF. As DNA, the CDR3 is TGTGCCACCAGCACCAGACAGTTCACTGAAGCTTTCTTT.

Many counts were recorded for this clonotype. This clone may be a read error of a much larger clone one base away. This rearrangement joins TRBV20-1 to TRBJ2-1; 12 bases line up with TRBD2. CDR3 size: 14 residues. V gave up 6 bases and J gave up 9 bases; unmatched junction bases: 9. Germline loops: CDR1 DFQATT, CDR2 SNEGSKA (reference sequence). The CDR3 bases are TGCAGTGCCCCGGGGCTAGCGGGAGGGACTGAGCAGTTCTTC. As protein: CSAPGLAGGTEQFF.

This clonotype was detected ten times or more. The chain couples TRBV5-4 to TRBJ1-2; D ambiguous. The CDR3 totals 16 residues. Per the germline V gene, CDR1 is SGHNT and CDR2 is YYREEE (reference sequence). V was cut by 4 bases and J by 1 base, with 17 bases left in between. This CDR3 reads CASSPQPSEINYGYTF. Written as DNA, the CDR3 is TGTGCCAGCAGCCCACAACCCTCCGAAATTAACTATGGCTACACCTTC.

This clonotype was observed a single time. This chain links TRBV29-1 with TRBJ2-3; 14 bases map to TRBD2. Germline-derived CDR1 and CDR2 are SQVTM and ANQGSEA. V dropped 4 bases and J dropped 6; count of bases not matched to a gene: 9. This CDR3 has 16 residues. For the CDR3, the DNA is TGCAGCGTTGGTGGGAGGACTAGCGGGAGGTCGGATACGCAGTATTTT. It codes for CSVGGRTSGRSDTQYF.

This clonotype was picked up many times. The V and J genes are TRBV19 and TRBJ1-4, with a tentative D call TRBD1 (6 bases). V was pared by 7 bases and J by 4 bases, with 10 bases between. CDR3 length: 13 residues. The germline gives CDR1 LNHDA, CDR2 SQIVND (reference sequence). CDR3 coding DNA: TGTGCCAGTACAGGGGAAGGTAATGAAAAACTGTTTTTT. Translated: CASTGEGNEKLFF.